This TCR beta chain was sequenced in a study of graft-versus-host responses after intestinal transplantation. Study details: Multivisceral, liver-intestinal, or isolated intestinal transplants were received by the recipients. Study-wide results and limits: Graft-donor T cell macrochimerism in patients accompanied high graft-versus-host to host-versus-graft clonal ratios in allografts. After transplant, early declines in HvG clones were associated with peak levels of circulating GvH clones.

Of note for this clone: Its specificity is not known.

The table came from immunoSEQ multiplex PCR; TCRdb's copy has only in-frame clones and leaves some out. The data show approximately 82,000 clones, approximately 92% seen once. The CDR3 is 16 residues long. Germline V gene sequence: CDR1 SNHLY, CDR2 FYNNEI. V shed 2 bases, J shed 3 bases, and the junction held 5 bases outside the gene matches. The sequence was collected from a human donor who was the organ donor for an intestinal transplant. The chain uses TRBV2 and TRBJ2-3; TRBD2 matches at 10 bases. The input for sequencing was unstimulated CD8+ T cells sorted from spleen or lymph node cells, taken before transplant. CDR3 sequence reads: CASSENWGLATDTQYF. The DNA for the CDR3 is TGTGCCAGCAGTGAAAATTGGGGACTAGCGACAGATACGCAGTATTTT.